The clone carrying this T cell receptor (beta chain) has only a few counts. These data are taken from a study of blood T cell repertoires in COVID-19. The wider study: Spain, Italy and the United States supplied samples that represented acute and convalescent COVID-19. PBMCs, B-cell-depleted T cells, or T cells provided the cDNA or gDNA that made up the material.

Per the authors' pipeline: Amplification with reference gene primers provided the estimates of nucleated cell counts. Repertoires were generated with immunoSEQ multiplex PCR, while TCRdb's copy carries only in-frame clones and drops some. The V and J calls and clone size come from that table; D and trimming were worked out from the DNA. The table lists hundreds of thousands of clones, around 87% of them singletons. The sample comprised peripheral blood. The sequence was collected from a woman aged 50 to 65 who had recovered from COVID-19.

DNA of the CDR3: TGTGCCAGCAGCCTTACCGGGACAGGGTTCACTGAAGCTTTCTTT. It yields the protein CASSLTGTGFTEAFF. This rearrangement joins TRBV7-2 to TRBJ1-1; 9 bases map to TRBD1. The germline V gene encodes CDR1 SGHTA and CDR2 FQGNSA. The V segment lost 5 bases and the J segment 4 bases; nucleotides outside the gene matches: 8. The CDR3 is 15 residues long.